This T cell receptor beta chain was recorded in a study of blood T cells in healthy people across ages. Points from the study as a whole: Underestimates were what the diversity estimates from one million T cells were considered to be.

The authors drew roughly 9.8 milliliters of peripheral blood from each donor. Researchers isolated at least 6.5 million PBMCs per sample. Next came a second PCR, run for 7 to 11 cycles, which used a sample-barcoded 5' primer along with a J-beta primer mix. There were at least 2.5 million CDR3-containing paired-end reads obtained from each sample. One entry per CDR3 protein results from TCRdb running MiXCR on the 5' RACE reads. The sample yields about a million distinct CDR3 sequences, around two fifths seen once. This CDR3 has 13 amino acids. Losses at the gene ends were 5 bases for V and 0 bases for J; bases not matched to a gene: 1. CDR1 LGHNT and CDR2 FRNRAP come from the germline V gene. Note on this clonotype: Its antigen is unknown.

This clonotype was sampled from a man aged 18-30 years in good health. J is TRBJ2-7 and V is TRBV12-5, with 7 bases aligning to TRBD2. Material for sequencing was blood. The CDR3, as DNA: TGTGCTAGTGGTAGCGGGGCCTCCTACGAGCAGTACTTC. Its protein is CASGSGASYEQYF.